The rows below give T cell receptor beta chains drawn from one sample of a study of regulatory T cells in long-lasting Graves disease. TCRdb recomputed calls from the multiplex PCR reads with MiXCR, one row per CDR3 protein. The table records about 430,000 distinct CDR3 sequences, roughly a fifth of them present only once. Sequenced here: peripheral blood mononuclear cells (PBMCs), sampled when the disease was refractory, from a patient treated with antithyroid drugs. These receptors were obtained from a female donor with Graves disease. Both conserved end residues are part of each CDR3. Fields, in order: V gene, J gene, clone size, CDR3 length, D gene, CDR3 DNA, CDR3 protein. A D gene is named only where the DNA matches it firmly. The size field is filled for only some rows; it gives once, few, many or a size class.

V gene: TRBV24-1; J gene: TRBJ2-3; clone size: few; CDR3 length: 17; D gene: TRBD1; CDR3 DNA: TGTGCCACCAGTGATTATGGGTCAGGGGGCTTTGCAGATACGCAGTATTTT; CDR3 protein: CATSDYGSGGFADTQYF
V gene: TRBV11-2; J gene: TRBJ1-1; clone size: NA; CDR3 length: 16; D gene: TRBD1; CDR3 DNA: TGTGCCAGCAGCTTAGCGGGACAGACAATGAACACTGAAGCTTTCTTT; CDR3 protein: CASSLAGQTMNTEAFF
V gene: TRBV20-1; J gene: TRBJ2-5; clone size: many; CDR3 length: 12; D gene: TRBD2; CDR3 DNA: TGCAGCAAGGGACTAGCTTTAAAGACCCAGTACTTC; CDR3 protein: CSKGLALKTQYF
V gene: TRBV5-1; J gene: TRBJ2-1; clone size: NA; CDR3 length: 14; D gene: NA; CDR3 DNA: TGCGCCAGCAGCTTGGCCCCTTTGCCGGATGAGCAGTTCTTC; CDR3 protein: CASSLAPLPDEQFF
V gene: TRBV7-9; J gene: TRBJ2-3; clone size: NA; CDR3 length: 15; D gene: NA; CDR3 DNA: TGTGCCAGCAGCTTCTGGTCCATGGGGACAGATACGCAGTATTTT; CDR3 protein: CASSFWSMGTDTQYF
V gene: TRBV29-1; J gene: TRBJ2-6; clone size: NA; CDR3 length: 16; D gene: NA; CDR3 DNA: TGCAGCGTTGAGTTGTTCAGGGATTCTGGGGCCAACGTCCTGACTTTC; CDR3 protein: CSVELFRDSGANVLTF
V gene: TRBV7-9; J gene: TRBJ1-1; clone size: NA; CDR3 length: 17; D gene: NA; CDR3 DNA: TGTGCCAGCAGCTTAAGCCCCCGGGTGACAGAGAACACTGAAGCTTTCTTT; CDR3 protein: CASSLSPRVTENTEAFF
V gene: TRBV11-2; J gene: TRBJ1-2; clone size: many; CDR3 length: 12; D gene: NA; CDR3 DNA: TGTGCCAGCAGCTTGGGGGACGGTGGCTACACCTTC; CDR3 protein: CASSLGDGGYTF
V gene: TRBV9; J gene: TRBJ1-2; clone size: once; CDR3 length: 13; D gene: NA; CDR3 DNA: TGTGCCAGCAGCGTAGGATACGACCAGGGCTACACCTTC; CDR3 protein: CASSVGYDQGYTF
V gene: TRBV28; J gene: TRBJ1-2; clone size: many; CDR3 length: 12; D gene: NA; CDR3 DNA: TGTGCCAGCAGTTCCCGGAGTGGAGACTACACCTTC; CDR3 protein: CASSSRSGDYTF
V gene: TRBV12-3/TRBV12-4; J gene: TRBJ2-3; clone size: NA; CDR3 length: 16; D gene: TRBD1; CDR3 DNA: TGTGCCAGCAGTTTAAGGGCGGGACAGGGCACAGATACGCAGTATTTT; CDR3 protein: CASSLRAGQGTDTQYF
V gene: TRBV20-1; J gene: TRBJ2-3; clone size: NA; CDR3 length: 14; D gene: NA; CDR3 DNA: TGCAGTGCTCAGTCCAATAGCGCCACAGATACGCAGTATTTT; CDR3 protein: CSAQSNSATDTQYF
V gene: TRBV27; J gene: TRBJ1-6; clone size: many; CDR3 length: 15; D gene: TRBD1; CDR3 DNA: TGTGCCAGCAGATTCGACAGGGCTCGCAATTCACCCCTCCACTTT; CDR3 protein: CASRFDRARNSPLHF
V gene: TRBV7-8; J gene: TRBJ2-7; clone size: NA; CDR3 length: 14; D gene: NA; CDR3 DNA: TGTGCCAGCAGCTTATATGCAGGGCCTTACGAGCAGTACTTC; CDR3 protein: CASSLYAGPYEQYF
V gene: TRBV28; J gene: TRBJ2-2; clone size: many; CDR3 length: 17; D gene: TRBD2; CDR3 DNA: TGTGCCAGCAGTCCCTTATGGGCGGGAGGAACCACCGGGGAGCTGTTTTTT; CDR3 protein: CASSPLWAGGTTGELFF
V gene: TRBV4-1; J gene: TRBJ2-5; clone size: few; CDR3 length: 15; D gene: TRBD1; CDR3 DNA: TGCGCCAGCAGCCAAGGGGACAGGGATCAAGAGACCCAGTACTTC; CDR3 protein: CASSQGDRDQETQYF
V gene: TRBV5-1; J gene: TRBJ1-2; clone size: NA; CDR3 length: 15; D gene: TRBD1; CDR3 DNA: TGCGCCAGCAGCTTGTTCCCCGGACAGGAGGTTGGCTACACCTTC; CDR3 protein: CASSLFPGQEVGYTF
V gene: TRBV2; J gene: TRBJ2-1; clone size: NA; CDR3 length: 14; D gene: TRBD2; CDR3 DNA: TGTGCCTGCTCAGTAGCGGGAGATTGGAATGAGCAGTTCTTC; CDR3 protein: CACSVAGDWNEQFF
V gene: TRBV28; J gene: TRBJ2-7; clone size: many; CDR3 length: 16; D gene: TRBD1; CDR3 DNA: TGTGCCAGCAGTTCCCCGGGACAGGGGTCCCCCTACGAGCAGTACTTC; CDR3 protein: CASSSPGQGSPYEQYF
V gene: TRBV6-1; J gene: TRBJ2-3; clone size: many; CDR3 length: 15; D gene: TRBD2; CDR3 DNA: TGTGCCAGCAGTCCATTAGCGGGACCCTCAGATACGCAGTATTTT; CDR3 protein: CASSPLAGPSDTQYF
V gene: TRBV19; J gene: TRBJ1-5; clone size: NA; CDR3 length: 14; D gene: NA; CDR3 DNA: TGTGCCAGCACTAGGGGCCGGCTCAATCAGCCCCAGCATTTT; CDR3 protein: CASTRGRLNQPQHF
V gene: TRBV20-1; J gene: TRBJ2-7; clone size: once; CDR3 length: 13; D gene: NA; CDR3 DNA: TGCAGTGCTAGAGATGTCCGGGTATACGAGCAGTACTTC; CDR3 protein: CSARDVRVYEQYF
V gene: TRBV27; J gene: TRBJ1-6; clone size: few; CDR3 length: 16; D gene: NA; CDR3 DNA: TGTGCCAGCAGTTTCGCGGGGACTCTTTATAATTCACCCCTCCACTTT; CDR3 protein: CASSFAGTLYNSPLHF
V gene: TRBV13; J gene: TRBJ2-1; clone size: NA; CDR3 length: 15; D gene: TRBD1; CDR3 DNA: TGTGCCAGCAGCTCCAGGGACAGGGGGCACGATGAGCAGTTCTTC; CDR3 protein: CASSSRDRGHDEQFF
V gene: TRBV28; J gene: TRBJ2-7; clone size: many; CDR3 length: 11; D gene: NA; CDR3 DNA: TGTGCCAGCAGTGCAGGGCTTCCACCGTACTTC; CDR3 protein: CASSAGLPPYF
V gene: TRBV10-3; J gene: TRBJ2-1; clone size: NA; CDR3 length: 14; D gene: TRBD1; CDR3 DNA: TGTGCCATCATGACCGGGACAGGTTACAATGAGCAGTTCTTC; CDR3 protein: CAIMTGTGYNEQFF
V gene: TRBV20-1; J gene: TRBJ1-5; clone size: NA; CDR3 length: 13; D gene: NA; CDR3 DNA: TGCAGTGCTAGATTTGGGGGCAATCAGCCCCAGCATTTT; CDR3 protein: CSARFGGNQPQHF
V gene: TRBV12-3/TRBV12-4; J gene: TRBJ1-2; clone size: many; CDR3 length: 12; D gene: NA; CDR3 DNA: TGTGCCAGCAGCCCGCCAGGGGCGGGCTACACCTTC; CDR3 protein: CASSPPGAGYTF
V gene: TRBV20-1; J gene: TRBJ1-4; clone size: NA; CDR3 length: 13; D gene: NA; CDR3 DNA: TGCAGTGCTCCCGGGGTTGTAAATGAAAAACTGTTTTTT; CDR3 protein: CSAPGVVNEKLFF
V gene: TRBV28; J gene: TRBJ1-1; clone size: many; CDR3 length: 12; D gene: NA; CDR3 DNA: TGTGCCAGCGGAACAGGGAACACTGAAGCTTTCTTT; CDR3 protein: CASGTGNTEAFF
V gene: TRBV5-1; J gene: TRBJ1-1; clone size: many; CDR3 length: 16; D gene: TRBD1; CDR3 DNA: TGCGCCAGCAGCCAAACACCGGGACAGGGTGACACTGAAGCTTTCTTT; CDR3 protein: CASSQTPGQGDTEAFF
V gene: TRBV9; J gene: TRBJ2-7; clone size: few; CDR3 length: 15; D gene: TRBD2; CDR3 DNA: TGTGCCAGCAGCGACCCTCCCGGGGGGAACCACGAGCAGTACTTC; CDR3 protein: CASSDPPGGNHEQYF
V gene: TRBV20-1; J gene: TRBJ2-1; clone size: NA; CDR3 length: 14; D gene: TRBD2; CDR3 DNA: TGCGGTGCTTGGACTAGCGGAATTTACAATGAGCAGTTCTTC; CDR3 protein: CGAWTSGIYNEQFF
V gene: TRBV18; J gene: TRBJ2-2; clone size: few; CDR3 length: 13; D gene: NA; CDR3 DNA: TGTGCCAGCTCACAAACGGAGGCAGGGGAGCTGTTTTTT; CDR3 protein: CASSQTEAGELFF
V gene: TRBV30; J gene: TRBJ1-4; clone size: NA; CDR3 length: 14; D gene: NA; CDR3 DNA: TGTGCCTGGAGTCCCAAACCTCGCCGGGAAAAACTGTTTTTT; CDR3 protein: CAWSPKPRREKLFF
V gene: TRBV2; J gene: TRBJ2-5; clone size: NA; CDR3 length: 16; D gene: NA; CDR3 DNA: TGTGCCAGCAGCCCCAGAGGTCGGGGCACCGGAGAGACCCAGTACTTC; CDR3 protein: CASSPRGRGTGETQYF
V gene: TRBV30; J gene: TRBJ2-2; clone size: few; CDR3 length: 12; D gene: NA; CDR3 DNA: TGTGCCTGGAGTGTGTATCCCCCCGTGCTGCTTTTT; CDR3 protein: CAWSVYPPVLLF
V gene: TRBV6-1; J gene: TRBJ1-1; clone size: NA; CDR3 length: 15; D gene: NA; CDR3 DNA: TGTGCCAGCAGGGGGTGGGGCCGGGAAAACACTGAAGCTTTCTTT; CDR3 protein: CASRGWGRENTEAFF
V gene: TRBV20-1; J gene: TRBJ1-2; clone size: many; CDR3 length: 11; D gene: NA; CDR3 DNA: TGCAGTGCAGACAGCGACTATGGCTACACCTTC; CDR3 protein: CSADSDYGYTF